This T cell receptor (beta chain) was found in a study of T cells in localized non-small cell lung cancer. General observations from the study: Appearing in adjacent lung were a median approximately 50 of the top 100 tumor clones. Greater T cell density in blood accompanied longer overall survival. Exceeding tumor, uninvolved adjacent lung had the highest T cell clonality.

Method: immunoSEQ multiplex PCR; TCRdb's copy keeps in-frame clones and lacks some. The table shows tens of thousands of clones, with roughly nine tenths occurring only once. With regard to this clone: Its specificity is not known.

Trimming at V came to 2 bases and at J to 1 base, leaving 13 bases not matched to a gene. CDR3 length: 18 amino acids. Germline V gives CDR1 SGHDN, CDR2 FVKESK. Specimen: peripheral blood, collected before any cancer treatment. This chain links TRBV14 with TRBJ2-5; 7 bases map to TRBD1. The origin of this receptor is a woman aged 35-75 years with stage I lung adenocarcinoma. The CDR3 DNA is TGTGCCAGCAGCCAAAAACCACGGGACAGATCATCCCAAGAGACCCAGTACTTC. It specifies CASSQKPRDRSSQETQYF. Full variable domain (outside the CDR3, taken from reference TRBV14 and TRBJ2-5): EAGVTQFPSHSVIEKGQTVTLRCDPISGHDNLYWYRRVMGKEIKFLLHFVKESKQDESGMPNNRFLAERTGGTYSTLKVQPAELEDSGVYFCASSQKPRDRSSQETQYFGPGTRLLVL.